The 32 T cell receptor beta chains below all came from one sample that was sequenced in a study of shared clonotypes between healthy human individuals (dated by TCRdb to 2020 to 2022). The library was produced with the immunoSEQ multiplex PCR assay. What TCRdb holds here is the immuneACCESS table cut down to in-frame rearrangements. Part of the clones is not present; checked against another copy, under half of the missing clones reflect an unresolved V gene, and the others are unexplained. Counted in this sample were approximately 1.1 million clones; around three quarters of them appeared once. About 0.52% of the sample is taken by the ten largest. The sample consisted of memory CD4+ T cells from PBMCs. The cell subset or site label corresponds to: CD45RA-negative fraction. The source of these receptors is a young man in good health. Some clones in this sample may be carry-over from other donors' samples.

With respect to this clone: Relative to the germline gene, one junction end is altered; a read error may explain this. The chain couples TRBV28 to TRBJ2-3, with 7 bases lining up with TRBD2. Germline CDR1 MDHEN, CDR2 SYDVKM. The length of the CDR3 is 11 residues. This CDR3 is CGGGSRDTQYF. The CDR3 nucleotides read TGTGGAGGCGGGAGCAGAGATACGCAGTATTTT.

The chain joins TRBV28 to TRBJ2-3; 8 bases align to TRBD2. CDR1 and CDR2 (germline): MDHEN, SYDVKM. CDR3 length equals 15 residues. J lost 1 base, V lost 5 bases, and 5 bases had no gene match. The CDR3 nucleotides read TGTGCCAGCAGTCCTCCGGGACTAGGCACAGATACGCAGTATTTT. Its protein is CASSPPGLGTDTQYF.

On this clone: Other DNA sequences in the same sample also yield this CDR3. This sequence joins TRBV15 and TRBJ1-2; D perhaps matches TRBD1 (6 bases). Trimming took 1 base from V and 8 from J, leaving 11 bases between them. CDR3 length: 13 amino acids. In germline, CDR1 is LNHNV, CDR2 YYDKDF (reference sequence). CDR3 sequence reads: CATSRGGGEGYTF. CDR3 nucleotide sequence: TGTGCCACCAGCAGAGGAGGGGGGGAAGGCTACACCTTC.

The sample holds one count of this clone. The chain couples TRBV28 to TRBJ2-1; 9 positions match TRBD2. The germline gives CDR1 MDHEN, CDR2 SYDVKM. The CDR3 spans 16 residues. The ends lost 6 bases at V and 5 bases at J; junction bases unmatched: 11. The CDR3 region has the DNA TGTGCCAGCAGCCTTTTTAGCGGGAGATACGACAATGAGCAGTTCTTC. It codes for CASSLFSGRYDNEQFF. Using reference TRBV28 and TRBJ2-1 for the parts outside the CDR3, the full variable domain is DVKVTQSSRYLVKRTGEKVFLECVQDMDHENMFWYRQDPGLGLRLIYFSYDVKMKEKGDIPEGYSVSREKKERFSLILESASTNQTSMYLCASSLFSGRYDNEQFFGPGTRLTVL.

As regards this clone: Other DNA sequences from this sample encode an identical CDR3 as well. This chain connects TRBV5-1 to TRBJ2-3; unclear D gene. Trimming left V 4 bases short and J 2 bases short, with 5 bases between. CDR1 and CDR2 (germline): SGHRS, YFSETQ. The CDR3 runs to 12 residues. The CDR3 nucleotides read TGCGCCAGCAGCCTAAACACAGATACGCAGTATTTT. Protein product: CASSLNTDTQYF.

The gene calls are TRBV5-1 and TRBJ2-3; possible D gene TRBD2, 5 bases. V lost 5 bases and J lost 2, with 12 bases in between. The CDR3 consists of 14 residues. Germline-derived CDR1 and CDR2 are SGHRS and YFSETQ. The CDR3: CASRKAESTDTQYF. CDR3 nucleotides: TGCGCCAGCAGGAAAGCGGAATCCACAGATACGCAGTATTTT.

V gene TRBV19 combines with J gene TRBJ1-1; 7 bases line up with TRBD1. This CDR3 has 15 residues. Germline V gene sequence: CDR1 LNHDA, CDR2 SQIVND (reference sequence). J gave up 1 base and V 7 bases, and 9 bases lay outside the gene matches. The CDR3 protein is CASTQGGAENTEAFF. The CDR3 nucleotides read TGTGCCAGTACCCAGGGGGGGGCAGAGAACACTGAAGCTTTCTTT.

This sequence joins TRBV10-3 and TRBJ2-2; the match to TRBD1 covers 7 bases. J lost 0 bases, V lost 11 bases, and 6 bases had no gene match. The germline V gene has CDR1 ENHRY and CDR2 SYGVKD. The CDR3 spans 14 residues. The CDR3 coding sequence is TGTGCCGCCAGACAGGGAGCGAACACCGGGGAGCTGTTTTTT. Translating it yields CAARQGANTGELFF.

This clone was seen a single time. The chain joins TRBV29-1 to TRBJ2-3; no firm D call. Per the germline V gene, CDR1 is SQVTM and CDR2 is ANQGSEA. CDR3 size: 12 residues. Trimming cost V 3 bases and J 3 bases, with 7 bases left between them. CDR3 coding DNA: TGCAGCGTTGATGTAGGAACAGATACGCAGTATTTT. Amino acids: CSVDVGTDTQYF.

The rearrangement uses TRBV27 and TRBJ1-4; perhaps TRBD1 as D (5 bases). The V and J ends lost 3 bases and 9 bases respectively, with 14 bases between them. Looked up from germline, CDR1 is MNHEY and CDR2 is SMNVEV (reference sequence). This CDR3 comprises 14 residues. The CDR3 region is CASSFWGGNKKLFF. The CDR3 DNA reads TGTGCCAGCAGTTTCTGGGGGGGGAATAAAAAACTGTTTTTT.

The V call is TRBV6-1, the J call TRBJ2-7; 8 positions agree with TRBD1. V trimming: 5 bases; J trimming: 2 bases; junction bases outside the gene matches: 8. Germline V CDR1 and CDR2: MNHNS, SASEGT. This CDR3 has 15 amino acids. CDR3 residues: CASSNPRTGTYEQYF. The CDR3 nucleotides read TGTGCCAGCAGTAATCCACGGACAGGGACCTACGAGCAGTACTTC.

This clone occurred a few times. The CDR3 region has the DNA TGTGCCAGCAGCCCAACACCGGGACAGGGGGGAGAGACCCAGTACTTC. Protein: CASSPTPGQGGETQYF. The chain combines TRBV7-9 with TRBJ2-5; 11 bases match TRBD1. Trimming cost V 5 bases and J 4 bases; bases outside gene matches: 9. The CDR3 covers 16 residues. The germline CDR1 and CDR2 sequences are SEHNR and FQNEAQ (reference sequence).

The CDR3 DNA follows: TGTGCCAGCAGCCAAAATCTCGGACTCCGTGGTAATGAGCAGTTCTTC. This sequence encodes CASSQNLGLRGNEQFF. This chain links TRBV7-3 with TRBJ2-1, with D perhaps matching TRBD2 (5 bases). Deletions cut 5 bases from V and 7 bases from J, with 21 bases between. There are 16 residues in the CDR3. Looked up from germline, CDR1 is SGHTA and CDR2 is FQGTGA. Variable domain in full (rest from reference TRBV7-3 and TRBJ2-1): GAGVSQTPSNKVTEKGKYVELRCDPISGHTALYWYRQSLGQGPEFLIYFQGTGAADDSGLPNDRFFAVRPEGSVSTLKIQRTERGDSAVYLCASSQNLGLRGNEQFFGPGTRLTVL.

The V call is TRBV29-1, the J call TRBJ2-2; TRBD2 might be the D (6 bases). CDR1 is SQVTM, CDR2 ANQGSEA, per germline. CDR3 size: 13 residues. The ends were cut back, 6 bases at V and 7 bases at J, with 15 bases in the middle. Here the CDR3 DNA reads TGCAGCGTGGGAGGCGGGATCGGCGGGGAGCTGTTTTTT. Translated: CSVGGGIGGELFF.

The chain links TRBV5-1 to TRBJ1-1; tentative D call: TRBD1 (6 bases). Trimming took 4 bases from V and 5 from J, leaving 18 bases between them. From germline, CDR1 is SGHRS and CDR2 YFSETQ. CDR3 size: 15 residues. DNA of the CDR3: TGCGCCAGCAGCAACACCACAGGGCGGTGGACTGAAGCTTTCTTT. Its translation: CASSNTTGRWTEAFF.

This sequence joins TRBV28 and TRBJ2-7, with 7 nucleotides matching TRBD1. This CDR3 has 15 residues. Looked up from germline, CDR1 is MDHEN and CDR2 is SYDVKM. Losses at the gene ends were 5 bases for V and 5 bases for J; bases not matched to a gene: 12. The CDR3 DNA reads TGTGCCAGCAGTCGGTCCGACAGGGTGCTGGACGAGCAGTACTTC. This codes for CASSRSDRVLDEQYF. The full variable domain, with the rest looked up from reference TRBV28 and TRBJ2-7, is DVKVTQSSRYLVKRTGEKVFLECVQDMDHENMFWYRQDPGLGLRLIYFSYDVKMKEKGDIPEGYSVSREKKERFSLILESASTNQTSMYLCASSRSDRVLDEQYFGPGTRLTVT.

In nucleotides, the CDR3 is TGTGCCAGCAGCTTAACGTCGGGCATACTCGGGCAGTTGAATGAGCAGTTCTTC. It translates to CASSLTSGILGQLNEQFF. This chain connects TRBV7-3 to TRBJ2-1; the D is unclear. V was shortened by 0 bases and J by 7 bases, with 22 bases between the two germline ends. The CDR3 runs 18 residues. The germline gives CDR1 SGHTA, CDR2 FQGTGA. Supplemented by reference TRBV7-3 and TRBJ2-1, the full variable domain reads GAGVSQTPSNKVTEKGKYVELRCDPISGHTALYWYRQSLGQGPEFLIYFQGTGAADDSGLPNDRFFAVRPEGSVSTLKIQRTERGDSAVYLCASSLTSGILGQLNEQFFGPGTRLTVL.

This clone was detected a few times. The chain is built from TRBV7-2 and TRBJ2-4; D remains unclear. Trimming stripped 1 base from V and 8 bases from J, with 18 bases between. The V gene's germline CDR1 is SGHTA and CDR2 FQGNSA. The CDR3 is 16 amino acids. The CDR3 region is CASSLGHLAPQDIQYF. CDR3 sequence (DNA): TGTGCCAGCAGCTTAGGGCACCTCGCTCCTCAGGACATTCAGTACTTC.

The chain uses TRBV7-9 and TRBJ1-2; 7 bases fit TRBD1. Germline CDR1 SEHNR, CDR2 FQNEAQ (reference sequence). The CDR3 sequence is 15 residues long. J was trimmed by 4 bases and V by 5 bases; bases with no gene match: 10. CDR3 region: CASSEYDRVSYGYTF. The DNA of the CDR3 is TGTGCCAGCAGCGAATACGACAGGGTTAGCTATGGCTACACCTTC.

The V gene is TRBV7-2, the J gene TRBJ2-7; 7 bases are a match to TRBD1. CDR1 and CDR2 (germline): SGHTA, FQGNSA. J was trimmed by 4 bases and V by 6 bases; bases with no gene match: 15. The CDR3 runs to 16 residues. The CDR3 coding sequence is TGTGCCAGCAGGCGAACCCCGACGGGACAGCCGTACGAGCAGTACTTC. This sequence encodes CASRRTPTGQPYEQYF.

This chain joins TRBV7-2 and TRBJ2-1; 12 positions match TRBD2. The CDR3 has 16 amino acids. CDR1 and CDR2 from the germline V gene are SGHTA and FQGNSA. Trimming took 3 bases from V and 4 from J; bases not matched to a gene: 4. The DNA of the CDR3 is TGTGCCAGCAGCTTCCGTGGACTAGCGGGATACAATGAGCAGTTCTTC. It encodes CASSFRGLAGYNEQFF.

This clone has a single count. The rearrangement joins TRBV7-3 to TRBJ2-1; D not certain. V was pared by 4 bases and J by 4 bases, with 11 bases between. Germline assignment: CDR1 SGHTA and CDR2 FQGTGA. The CDR3 covers 14 residues. The CDR3 DNA follows: TGTGCCAGCAGCTCCGGTGGGCTTTACAATGAGCAGTTCTTC. This codes for CASSSGGLYNEQFF.

The rearrangement uses TRBV2 and TRBJ2-1, with 7 positions matching TRBD2. Per the germline V gene, CDR1 is SNHLY and CDR2 is FYNNEI. The CDR3 loop spans 14 amino acids. J was trimmed by 3 bases and V by 8 bases; bases with no gene match: 7. DNA for the CDR3: TGTGCCAGCGAGGCGGGGGAATTCTACAATGAGCAGTTCTTC. Its protein is CASEAGEFYNEQFF.

V usage is TRBV5-1 and J usage is TRBJ2-7, with TRBD1 matching 9 bases. J lost 5 bases, V lost 4 bases, and 10 bases had no gene match. Germline CDR1 and CDR2: SGHRS and YFSETQ. This CDR3 spans 15 amino acids. CDR3: CASSPKRGQGDEQYF. The CDR3 region has the DNA TGCGCCAGCAGCCCGAAAAGGGGACAGGGAGACGAGCAGTACTTC.

V and J are TRBV28 and TRBJ2-5; 11 bases match TRBD2. The CDR3 is 16 amino acids. CDR1 MDHEN and CDR2 SYDVKM come from the germline V gene. V dropped 3 bases and J dropped 4; count of bases not matched to a gene: 7. The CDR3 is CASSFTSGSSRETQYF. The CDR3, as DNA: TGTGCCAGCAGTTTTACTAGCGGGAGTTCCCGAGAGACCCAGTACTTC.

In this sample, this clone turned up a few times. The chain links TRBV7-2 to TRBJ2-4, with a possible D match to TRBD1 (6 bases). Trimming took off 2 bases at V and 6 bases at J, with 11 bases between the two ends. Germline CDR1 and CDR2: SGHTA and FQGNSA. The CDR3 contains 14 residues. This CDR3 reads CASSLQRTVNIQYF. In DNA form, the CDR3 reads TGTGCCAGCAGCTTACAGAGGACAGTAAACATTCAGTACTTC.

This clone was observed a single time. Other nucleotide sequences from this sample produce the same CDR3. This sequence joins TRBV18 and TRBJ2-1; 11 bases are a match to TRBD2. The germline V gene encodes CDR1 KGHSH and CDR2 LQKENI. CDR3 length: 15 amino acids. V shed 3 bases and J 4 bases; nucleotides not matched to a gene: 2. CDR3 protein: CASSPGTSGYNEQFF. As DNA, the CDR3 is TGTGCCAGCTCACCCGGGACTAGCGGTTACAATGAGCAGTTCTTC.

This clone was counted between two and nine times. This chain's CDR3 is CASIAWNTEAFF. The CDR3 DNA reads as TGTGCCAGCATTGCCTGGAACACTGAAGCTTTCTTT. This chain connects TRBV19 to TRBJ1-1; the D is unclear. V shed 9 bases and J shed 1 base, with 9 bases lying between them. This CDR3 has 12 amino acids. CDR1 LNHDA and CDR2 SQIVND come from the germline V gene (reference sequence).

The chain links TRBV28 to TRBJ1-5; unclear D gene. The V and J ends lost 11 bases and 1 base respectively, with 12 bases between them. In germline, CDR1 is MDHEN, CDR2 SYDVKM. This CDR3 contains 13 residues. The CDR3 here is CALGLVSNQPQHF. CDR3 bases: TGTGCCCTCGGGTTGGTGAGCAATCAGCCCCAGCATTTT.

The rearrangement links TRBV2 to TRBJ1-4; weak D call: TRBD1 (6 bases). Germline assignment: CDR1 SNHLY and CDR2 FYNNEI. The CDR3 spans 11 residues. Trimming left V 9 bases short and J 10 bases short, with 12 bases between. The CDR3 DNA reads as TGTGCCAGTTCTGAGGGGGGAAAACTGTTTTTT. This translates into CASSEGGKLFF.

The chain couples TRBV5-1 to TRBJ2-5; D unclear. The DNA end is more similar to TRBJ2-7, so the J call may be wrong. This CDR3 has 17 residues. Germline CDR1 SGHRS, CDR2 YFSETQ. The CDR3 loop reads CASSLVTTLGSPGEQYF. In DNA form, the CDR3 reads TGCGCCAGCAGCTTGGTGACGACGTTAGGGTCCCCGGGCGAGCAGTACTTC.

V and J are TRBV15 and TRBJ1-4; weak D call: TRBD1 (5 bases). Germline CDR1 LNHNV, CDR2 YYDKDF (reference sequence). The CDR3 length is 15 residues. V gave up 5 bases and J gave up 5 bases, with 15 bases separating them. The CDR3 sequence is CATSRRDRQNEKLFF. CDR3 nucleotide sequence: TGTGCCACCAGCCGACGCGACAGACAAAATGAAAAACTGTTTTTT.